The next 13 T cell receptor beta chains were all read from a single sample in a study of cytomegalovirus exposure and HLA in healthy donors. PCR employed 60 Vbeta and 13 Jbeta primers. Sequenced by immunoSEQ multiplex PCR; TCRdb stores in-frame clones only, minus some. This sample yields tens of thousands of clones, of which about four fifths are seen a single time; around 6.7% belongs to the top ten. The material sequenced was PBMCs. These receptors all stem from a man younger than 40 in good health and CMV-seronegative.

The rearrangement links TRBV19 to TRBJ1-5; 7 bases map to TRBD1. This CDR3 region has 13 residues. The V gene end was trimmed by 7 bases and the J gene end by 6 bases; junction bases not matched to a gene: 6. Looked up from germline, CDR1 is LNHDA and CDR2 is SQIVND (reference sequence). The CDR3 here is CASNPDRVQPQHF. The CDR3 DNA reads TGTGCCAGTAATCCCGACAGGGTTCAGCCCCAGCATTTT. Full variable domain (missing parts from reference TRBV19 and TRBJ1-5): DGGITQSPKYLFRKEGQNVTLSCEQNLNHDAMYWYRQDPGQGLRLIYYSQIVNDFQKGDIAEGYSVSREKKESFPLTVTSAQKNPTAFYLCASNPDRVQPQHFGDGTRLSIL.

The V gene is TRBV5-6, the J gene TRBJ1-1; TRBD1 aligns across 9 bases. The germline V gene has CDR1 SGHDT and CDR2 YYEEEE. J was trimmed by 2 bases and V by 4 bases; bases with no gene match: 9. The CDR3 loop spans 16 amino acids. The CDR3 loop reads CASSNQRTGANTEAFF. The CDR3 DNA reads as TGTGCCAGCAGCAACCAACGGACAGGGGCAAACACTGAAGCTTTCTTT.

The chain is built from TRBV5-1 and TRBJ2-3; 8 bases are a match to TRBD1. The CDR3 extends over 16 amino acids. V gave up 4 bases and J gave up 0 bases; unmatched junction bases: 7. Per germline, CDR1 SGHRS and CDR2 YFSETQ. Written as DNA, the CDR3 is TGCGCCAGCAGCACCCAGGGGGCTGGGAGCACAGATACGCAGTATTTT. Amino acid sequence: CASSTQGAGSTDTQYF.

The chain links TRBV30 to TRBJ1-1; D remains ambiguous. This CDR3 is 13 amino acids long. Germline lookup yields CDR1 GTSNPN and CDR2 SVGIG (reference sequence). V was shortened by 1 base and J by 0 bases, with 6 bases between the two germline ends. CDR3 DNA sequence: TGTGCCTGGAGTGCCCAGATGAACACTGAAGCTTTCTTT. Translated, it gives CAWSAQMNTEAFF.

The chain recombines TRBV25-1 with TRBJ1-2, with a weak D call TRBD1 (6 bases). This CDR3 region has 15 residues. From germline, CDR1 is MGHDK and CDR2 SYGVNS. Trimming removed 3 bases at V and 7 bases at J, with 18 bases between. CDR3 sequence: CASSEAGPGVFGYTF. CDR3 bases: TGTGCCAGCAGTGAGGCAGGGCCAGGGGTATTTGGCTACACCTTC.

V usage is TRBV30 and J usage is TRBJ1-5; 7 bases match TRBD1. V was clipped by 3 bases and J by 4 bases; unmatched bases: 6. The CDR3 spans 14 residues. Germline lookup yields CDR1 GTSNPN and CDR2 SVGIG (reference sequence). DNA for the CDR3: TGTGCCTGGAGCACAGGGGTAAGTAATCAGCCCCAGCATTTT. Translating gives CAWSTGVSNQPQHF.

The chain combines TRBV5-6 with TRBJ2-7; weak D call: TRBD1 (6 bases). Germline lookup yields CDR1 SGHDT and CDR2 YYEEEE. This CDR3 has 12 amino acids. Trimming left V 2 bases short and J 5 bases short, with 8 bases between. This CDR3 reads CASSLSGDEQYF. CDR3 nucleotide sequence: TGTGCCAGCAGCTTATCAGGGGACGAGCAGTACTTC.

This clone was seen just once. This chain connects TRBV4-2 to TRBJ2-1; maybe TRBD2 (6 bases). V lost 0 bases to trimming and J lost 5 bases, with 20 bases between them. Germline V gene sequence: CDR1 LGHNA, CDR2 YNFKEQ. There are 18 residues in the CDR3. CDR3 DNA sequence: TGTGCCAGCAGCCAAGATCTAAGTCTAGCGAACTTGAACAATGAGCAGTTCTTC. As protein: CASSQDLSLANLNNEQFF.

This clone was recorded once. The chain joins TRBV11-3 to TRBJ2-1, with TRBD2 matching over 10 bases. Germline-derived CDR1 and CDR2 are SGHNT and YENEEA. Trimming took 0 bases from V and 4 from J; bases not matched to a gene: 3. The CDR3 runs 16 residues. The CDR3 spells CASSLDGTSAYNEQFF. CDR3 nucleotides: TGTGCCAGCAGCTTAGACGGGACTAGCGCTTACAATGAGCAGTTCTTC. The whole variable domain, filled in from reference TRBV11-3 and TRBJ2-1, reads EAGVVQSPRYKIIEKKQPVAFWCNPISGHNTLYWYLQNLGQGPELLIRYENEEAVDDSQLPKDRFSAERLKGVDSTLKIQPAELGDSAVYLCASSLDGTSAYNEQFFGPGTRLTVL.

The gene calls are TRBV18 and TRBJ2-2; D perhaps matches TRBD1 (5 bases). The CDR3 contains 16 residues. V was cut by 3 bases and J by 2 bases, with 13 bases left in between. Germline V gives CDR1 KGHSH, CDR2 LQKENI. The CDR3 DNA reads TGTGCCAGCTCACCTCGGACACCGAAAAACACCGGGGAGCTGTTTTTT. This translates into CASSPRTPKNTGELFF.

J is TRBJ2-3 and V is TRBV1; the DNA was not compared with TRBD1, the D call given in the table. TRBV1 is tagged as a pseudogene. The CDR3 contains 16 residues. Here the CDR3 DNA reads TGCACCAGCAGCCAAGAAGGGACAGGGGCCACAGATACGCAGTATTTT. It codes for CTSSQEGTGATDTQYF.

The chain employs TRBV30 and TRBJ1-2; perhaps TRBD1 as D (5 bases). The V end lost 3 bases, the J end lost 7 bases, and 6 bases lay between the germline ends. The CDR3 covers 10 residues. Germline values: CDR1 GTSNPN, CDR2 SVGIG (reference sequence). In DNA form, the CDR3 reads TGTGCCTGGAGGACAGCTGGCTACACCTTC. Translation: CAWRTAGYTF.

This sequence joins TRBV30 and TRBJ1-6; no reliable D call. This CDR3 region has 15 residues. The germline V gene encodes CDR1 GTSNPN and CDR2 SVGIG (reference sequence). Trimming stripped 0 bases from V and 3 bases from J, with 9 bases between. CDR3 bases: TGTGCCTGGAGTGTACCGTCCGGCTATAATTCACCCCTCCACTTT. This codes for CAWSVPSGYNSPLHF.